The 21 T cell receptor beta chains given below trace back to one sample, sequenced in a study of T cells expressing NK-cell markers. Using the 5' RACE reads, TCRdb records one entry per CDR3 protein without DNA. The repertoire table contains about 260,000 distinct CDR3 sequences. Specimen: blood T cells: a sorted CD56 or NKG2C T cell subset, CD4+ or CD8+ T cells, or bulk PBMC T cells (not recorded which). The source of these receptors is a woman aged 18 to 69 in good health.

V gene TRBV29-1 combines with J gene TRBJ2-5; the TCRdb call, TRBD2, lacks DNA for checking. The CDR3 is made up of 13 amino acids. Germline CDR1 reads SQVTM; CDR2 reads ANQGSEA. CDR3 region: CSALPSPQEIQYF.

The chain couples TRBV18 to TRBJ1-6; the D call from TCRdb, TRBD1, cannot be confirmed without DNA. This CDR3 has 16 amino acids. Germline CDR1 and CDR2: KGHSH and LQKENI. CDR3 region: CASSPRTGTTYSPLHF.

The V gene is TRBV11-2, the J gene TRBJ1-3. The CDR3 has 16 amino acids. The germline V gene has CDR1 SGHAT and CDR2 FQNNGV. The CDR3 is CASSFSGLGSGNTIYF.

The gene calls are TRBV7-7 and TRBJ1-4; TCRdb names TRBD1, which stays unverified in the absence of DNA. The V gene's germline CDR1 is SSHAT and CDR2 FNYEAQ (reference sequence). The CDR3 totals 13 residues. This CDR3 reads CASSRAPLEKLFF.

This sequence joins TRBV7-2 and TRBJ2-2. Germline V gene lookup returns CDR1 SGHTA and CDR2 FQGNSA. The CDR3 runs to 14 residues. The CDR3 sequence: CASSLLTATGELFF.

The chain carries TRBV5-1 and TRBJ2-7; without DNA, the TCRdb call of TRBD1 cannot be checked. Germline lookup yields CDR1 SGHRS and CDR2 YFSETQ. This CDR3 is built from 15 residues. The CDR3 here is CASSLVLSGVGEQYF.

The rearrangement uses TRBV12-3 or TRBV12-4 and TRBJ1-5; checking the TCRdb D call of TRBD1 is not possible without DNA. There are 15 residues in the CDR3. CDR3 in amino acids: CASSRRDLFNQPQHF.

V gene TRBV5-4 combines with J gene TRBJ2-2. Germline-derived CDR1 and CDR2 are SGHNT and YYREEE (reference sequence). The CDR3 consists of 15 residues. CDR3 protein: CASSLAQGNTGELFF.

The chain recombines TRBV5-6 with TRBJ2-1; lacking DNA, the TRBD1 call made by TCRdb goes unchecked. This CDR3 is 15 amino acids long. Looked up from germline, CDR1 is SGHDT and CDR2 is YYEEEE. CDR3 region: CASSLNFRRDNEQFF.

This chain joins TRBV7-2 and TRBJ1-2; TCRdb lists TRBD1, though no DNA is available to test this call. This CDR3 is built from 14 residues. The germline gives CDR1 SGHTA, CDR2 FQGNSA. This chain's CDR3 is CASSPRQGGYGYTF.

The V and J genes are TRBV6-1 and TRBJ1-2; without DNA, the TCRdb call of TRBD1 cannot be checked. CDR1 is MNHNS and CDR2 is SASEGT in the germline V gene. This CDR3 is built from 14 residues. Here the CDR3 reads CASSAPGQGAGYTF.

The rearrangement uses TRBV11-3 and TRBJ2-3. Germline V gene lookup returns CDR1 SGHNT and CDR2 YENEEA. The CDR3 sequence is 12 residues long. CDR3 sequence reads: CASSLRMDTQYF.

The chain is built from TRBV10-3 and TRBJ2-5; the TCRdb D gene call, TRBD2, has no DNA to confirm it. Germline-derived CDR1 and CDR2 are ENHRY and SYGVKD. The CDR3 consists of 19 residues. CDR3 sequence reads: CATATLGLTSGGYQETQYF.

The V gene is TRBV6-5, the J gene TRBJ2-7; TCRdb designates TRBD1, a call that cannot be tested without DNA. CDR1 is MNHEY, CDR2 SVGAGI, per germline. The length of the CDR3 is 16 residues. The CDR3 sequence: CASSYTVLGATYEQYF.

The chain links TRBV29-1 to TRBJ2-5; the D gene TCRdb calls, TRBD2, cannot be checked with no DNA. Germline lookup yields CDR1 SQVTM and CDR2 ANQGSEA. The CDR3 has 15 residues. The CDR3 spells CSVRASRAVEETQYF. Drawing the rest from reference TRBV29-1 and TRBJ2-5, the complete variable domain is SAVISQKPSRDICQRGTSLTIQCQVDSQVTMMFWYRQQPGQSLTLIATANQGSEATYESGFVIDKFPISRPNLTFSTLTVSNMSPEDSSIYLCSVRASRAVEETQYFGPGTRLLVL.

CDR3: CASSPGPHIGANVLTF. The chain couples TRBV4-3 to TRBJ2-6. The CDR3 is 16 residues long. Germline CDR1 LGHNA, CDR2 YSLEER.

The J gene is TRBJ2-7, the V gene TRBV4-3; TCRdb indicates TRBD2, and absent DNA this call remains unverified. This CDR3 region has 15 residues. CDR1 and CDR2 from the germline V gene are LGHNA and YSLEER. The CDR3 reads CASSPGLAGGWEQYF.

This chain connects TRBV20-1 to TRBJ2-7; TCRdb's D call, TRBD2, is unchecked because there is no DNA. Germline V gene sequence: CDR1 DFQATT, CDR2 SNEGSKA (reference sequence). The CDR3 totals 15 residues. The CDR3: CSARVGTSADYEQYF.

The chain is built from TRBV29-1 and TRBJ2-5; the TCRdb call, TRBD1, lacks DNA for checking. This CDR3 spans 12 amino acids. Germline V gene lookup returns CDR1 SQVTM and CDR2 ANQGSEA. The CDR3: CSVWDTQETQYF.

This rearrangement joins TRBV6-5 to TRBJ1-2; TCRdb's D call of TRBD1 is untestable without DNA. Germline V gene data show CDR1 as MNHEY and CDR2 as SVGAGI. The CDR3 contains 15 residues. CDR3 protein: CASSYSKDSRNGYTF.

V is TRBV7-6 and J is TRBJ2-1; the D gene TCRdb calls, TRBD2, cannot be checked with no DNA. CDR3 length: 15 amino acids. Germline assignment: CDR1 SGHVS and CDR2 FNYEAQ. The CDR3 spells CASSLGSSGYNEQFF.